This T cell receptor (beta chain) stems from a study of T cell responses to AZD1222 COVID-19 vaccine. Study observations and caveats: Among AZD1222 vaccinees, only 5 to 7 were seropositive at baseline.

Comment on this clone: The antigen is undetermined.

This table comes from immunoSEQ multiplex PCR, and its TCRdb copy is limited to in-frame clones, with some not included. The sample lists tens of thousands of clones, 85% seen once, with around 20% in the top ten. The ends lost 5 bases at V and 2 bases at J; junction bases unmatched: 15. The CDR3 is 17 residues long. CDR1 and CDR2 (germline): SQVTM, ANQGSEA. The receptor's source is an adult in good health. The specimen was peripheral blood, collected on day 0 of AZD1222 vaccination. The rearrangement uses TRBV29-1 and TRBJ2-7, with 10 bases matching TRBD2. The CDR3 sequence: CSVLSGRGLADTYEQYF. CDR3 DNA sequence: TGCAGCGTTTTAAGCGGGCGAGGACTAGCGGACACCTACGAGCAGTACTTC.